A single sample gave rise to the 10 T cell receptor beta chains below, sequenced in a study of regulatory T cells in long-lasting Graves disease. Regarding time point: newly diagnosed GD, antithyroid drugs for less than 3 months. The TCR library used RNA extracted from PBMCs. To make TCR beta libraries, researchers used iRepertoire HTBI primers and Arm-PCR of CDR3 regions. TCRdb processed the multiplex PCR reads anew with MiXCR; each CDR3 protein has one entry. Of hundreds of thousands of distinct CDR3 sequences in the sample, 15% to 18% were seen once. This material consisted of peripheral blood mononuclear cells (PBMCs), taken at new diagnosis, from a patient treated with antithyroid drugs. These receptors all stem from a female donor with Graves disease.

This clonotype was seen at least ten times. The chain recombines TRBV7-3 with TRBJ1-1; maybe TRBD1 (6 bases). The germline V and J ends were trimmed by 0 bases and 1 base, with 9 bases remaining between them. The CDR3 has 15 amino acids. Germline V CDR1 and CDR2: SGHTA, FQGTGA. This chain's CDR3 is CASSLTRGPNTEAFF. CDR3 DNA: TGTGCCAGCAGCTTAACGCGGGGGCCGAACACTGAAGCTTTCTTT.

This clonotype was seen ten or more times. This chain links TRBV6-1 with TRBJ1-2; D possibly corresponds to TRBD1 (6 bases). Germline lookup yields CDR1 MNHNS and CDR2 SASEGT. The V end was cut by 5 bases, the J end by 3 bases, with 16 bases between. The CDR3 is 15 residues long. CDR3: CASSLIREGDYGYTF. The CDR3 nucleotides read TGTGCCAGCAGTCTTATCAGGGAGGGGGACTATGGCTACACCTTC.

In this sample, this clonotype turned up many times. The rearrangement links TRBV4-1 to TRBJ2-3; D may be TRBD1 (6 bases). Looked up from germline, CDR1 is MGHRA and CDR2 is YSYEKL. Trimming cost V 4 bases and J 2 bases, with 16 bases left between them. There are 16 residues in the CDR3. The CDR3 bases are TGCGCCAGCAGCCCGGTCCCAGGACAGACCACAGATACGCAGTATTTT. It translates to CASSPVPGQTTDTQYF.

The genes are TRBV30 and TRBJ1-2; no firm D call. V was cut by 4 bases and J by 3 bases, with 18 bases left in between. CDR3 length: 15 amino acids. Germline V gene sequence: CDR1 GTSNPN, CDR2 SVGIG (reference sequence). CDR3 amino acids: CAWIVRGRWDYGYTF. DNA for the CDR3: TGTGCCTGGATTGTACGTGGCAGGTGGGACTATGGCTACACCTTC.

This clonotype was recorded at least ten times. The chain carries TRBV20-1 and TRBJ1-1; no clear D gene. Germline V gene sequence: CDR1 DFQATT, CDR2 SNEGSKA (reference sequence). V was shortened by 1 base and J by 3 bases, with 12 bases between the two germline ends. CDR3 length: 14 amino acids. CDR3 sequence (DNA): TGCAGTGCTAGAGGTGGCCAAAGAGACACTGAAGCTTTCTTT. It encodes CSARGGQRDTEAFF.

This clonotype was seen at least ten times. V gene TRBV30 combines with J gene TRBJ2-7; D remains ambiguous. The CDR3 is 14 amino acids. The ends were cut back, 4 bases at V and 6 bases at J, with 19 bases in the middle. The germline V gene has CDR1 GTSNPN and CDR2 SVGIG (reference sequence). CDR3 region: CAWTRRASKTEQYF. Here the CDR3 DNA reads TGTGCCTGGACCCGTCGGGCGAGTAAAACCGAGCAGTACTTC.

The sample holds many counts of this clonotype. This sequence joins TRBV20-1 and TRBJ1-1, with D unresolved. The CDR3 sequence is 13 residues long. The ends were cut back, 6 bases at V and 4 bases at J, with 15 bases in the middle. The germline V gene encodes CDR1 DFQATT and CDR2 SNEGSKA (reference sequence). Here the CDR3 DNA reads TGCAGTGCCCGCCCGAACGTGGGCACTGAAGCTTTCTTT. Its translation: CSARPNVGTEAFF.

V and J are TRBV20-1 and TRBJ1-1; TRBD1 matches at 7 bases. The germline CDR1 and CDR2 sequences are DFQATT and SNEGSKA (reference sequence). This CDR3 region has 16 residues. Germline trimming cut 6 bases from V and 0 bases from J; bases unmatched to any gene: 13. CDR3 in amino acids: CSARTGTAKMNTEAFF. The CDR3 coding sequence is TGCAGTGCCCGGACCGGGACAGCCAAAATGAACACTGAAGCTTTCTTT.

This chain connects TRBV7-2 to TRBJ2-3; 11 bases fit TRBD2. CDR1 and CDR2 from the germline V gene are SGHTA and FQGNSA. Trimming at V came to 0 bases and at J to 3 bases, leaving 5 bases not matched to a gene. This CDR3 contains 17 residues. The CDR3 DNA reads TGTGCCAGCAGCTTAGCTGCACTAGCGGGAGCAACAGATACGCAGTATTTT. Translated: CASSLAALAGATDTQYF.

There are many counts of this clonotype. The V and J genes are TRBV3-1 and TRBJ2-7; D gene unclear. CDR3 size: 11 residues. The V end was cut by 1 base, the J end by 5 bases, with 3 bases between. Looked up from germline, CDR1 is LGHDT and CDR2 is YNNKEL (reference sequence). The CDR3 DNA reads TGTGCCAGCAGCCAAGTCAACGAGCAGTACTTC. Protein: CASSQVNEQYF.